This T cell receptor beta chain was sequenced during a study of CD4 T cells in relation to SARS-CoV-2 and coronaviruses (dated by TCRdb to the early 2020s). As for the study more broadly: Using patient-derived lymphoblastoid cell lines, the shared crossreactive spike epitopes were mapped to their HLA restriction. The Adaptive Biotechnologies TCR-sequencing kit was used for samples from a few pre-COVID donors and for the naive versus memory experiments, whereas the other data were Illumina-based. Expansion assays from other donors in the study were sequenced with a different, Illumina-based TCR-beta assay. Memory CD4+ T cell crossreactivity between SARS-CoV-2 and common cold coronavirus spike proteins was assessed at the TCR clonotype level in the study.

The study at large found these results: The study was limited by small numbers of patients and tested TCRs. Memory CD4+ clonotypes crossrecognizing SARS-CoV-2 and at least one common cold coronavirus spike were found in 55% to 70% of donors. Crossreactivity analysis was centred on spike protein, so crossreactivity against other viral proteins was not assessed. Significantly weaker SARS-CoV-2-driven expansion was shown by crossreactive clones than by monoreactive clones, consistent with antigenic imprinting. Sequencing of naive versus memory cells indicated that the assay detects memory recall responses, not primary responses primed during culture. Because no donor provided both pre-pandemic and post-infection samples, tracing the source of pre-existing responses was limited.

CD4+ T cells from unexposed donors were collected before the COVID-19 pandemic (2011-2018). Naive and memory CD4+ T cells were separated from cryopreserved PBMCs by first enriching for CD4 and then performing EasySep naive CD4+ T cell enrichment. The leukapheresis product used for the unexposed donors was purchased from a commercial source. Ficoll-Paque PLUS gradient centrifugation was used to isolate PBMCs from either whole blood or leukapheresis product. PBMCs were either cryopreserved at -140 degrees C or used fresh in the expansion assay. The QIAamp Micro DNA Kit was used to extract genomic DNA from the CD4+ T cells. Uncultured naive and memory CD4+ T cell DNA received deep-resolution immunoSEQ TCR-beta sequencing. On the authors' methods: Preprocessing removed nonproductive sequences and CDR3s not starting with C, not ending with F or W, or shorter than 7 amino acids. Cultured and uncultured naive and memory CD4+ repertoires were searched for previously identified spike- and CEF-reactive CDR3s. After three terminal residues were trimmed from each end, CDR3 homology was quantified as pairwise Levenshtein distance using the stringdist R package. TCRdb's version of the immuneACCESS table is confined to in-frame rearrangements and falls short of the full clone set. An unresolved V gene accounts for under half of the shortfall where checked; the remainder is of unknown origin. The V and J calls and clone size are taken from that table; D and trimming were inferred from the DNA. The sample data list nearly 70,000 clones, and 85% to 95% of these were observed just once. In total, the top ten clones hold approximately 0.21% of the sample.

The CDR3 spans 13 residues, from the cysteine through the phenylalanine. The sequence is cut down to CDR3 DNA, 39 bases in frame from base 1. To note about this clone: Its antigen remains undetermined. Per-base qualities were not stored, and no clone one base away is much larger.

The chain was built from TRBV21-1 and TRBJ2-7. TRBV21-1 is assigned pseudogene status. The sequence came from a human donor in good health. The sample taken for sequencing was naive CD4+ T cells from PBMCs. This specimen's cell subset or site label, interpreted: naive CD4+ T cells isolated by negative enrichment. The CDR3 region: CACKWDEVCEQYF. The bases are TGTGCCTGTAAGTGGGACGAAGTCTGCGAGCAGTACTTC.